These 20 T cell receptor beta chains originate from one sample sequenced in a study of blood T cell repertoires in COVID-19. Assay used: immunoSEQ multiplex PCR; TCRdb lists only in-frame clones, some missing. The sample records about 64,000 clones, roughly 85% being singletons. Sequencing input: peripheral blood. These receptors originate from a woman aged 55 to 70 with COVID-19, enrolled during active disease.

The chain uses TRBV15 and TRBJ2-2; no reliable D call. The CDR3 runs 14 residues. Deletions cut 0 bases from V and 9 bases from J, with 11 bases between. The germline CDR1 and CDR2 sequences are LNHNV and YYDKDF (reference sequence). The CDR3 sequence: CATSRDLAVRELFF. In nucleotides, the CDR3 is TGTGCCACCAGCAGAGATCTCGCGGTGAGGGAGCTGTTTTTT.

This chain uses TRBV18 with TRBJ2-7; 9 positions agree with TRBD2. Germline lookup yields CDR1 KGHSH and CDR2 LQKENI. This CDR3 spans 18 amino acids. After removal of 0 bases from V and 0 bases from J, the junction contained 9 bases not matched to a gene. CDR3: CASSPPETSGQLSYEQYF. The CDR3, as DNA: TGTGCCAGCTCACCACCAGAAACTAGCGGGCAACTCTCCTACGAGCAGTACTTC.

This clone occurred once. The chain links TRBV11-2 to TRBJ2-4; 8 bases match TRBD2. CDR1 and CDR2 from the germline V gene are SGHAT and FQNNGV. This CDR3 is built from 18 residues. Trimming removed 1 base from V and 0 bases from J; junction bases left unmatched: 8. CDR3 region: CASSLVKAGGLAKNIQYF. CDR3 bases: TGTGCCAGCAGCTTAGTGAAGGCGGGAGGACTAGCCAAAAACATTCAGTACTTC.

This clone has only one observation. The chain carries TRBV6-5 and TRBJ2-7; TRBD2 might be the D (5 bases). Deletions cut 0 bases from V and 0 bases from J, with 6 bases between. Per germline, CDR1 MNHEY and CDR2 SVGAGI. The CDR3 loop spans 14 amino acids. CDR3 loop: CASSYSEGSYEQYF. The CDR3 bases are TGTGCCAGCAGTTACTCAGAGGGCTCCTACGAGCAGTACTTC.

This clone has just a few counts. This chain connects TRBV7-2 to TRBJ1-4, with a weak D call TRBD1 (5 bases). The V end was cut by 3 bases, the J end by 3 bases, with 8 bases between. The CDR3 is 14 amino acids. The germline V gene encodes CDR1 SGHTA and CDR2 FQGNSA. The CDR3 loop reads CASSFQGSNEKLFF. The CDR3 DNA sequence: TGTGCCAGCAGCTTTCAGGGCTCTAATGAAAAACTGTTTTTT.

The chain joins TRBV11-3 to TRBJ2-7, with D hard to call. From germline, CDR1 is SGHNT and CDR2 YENEEA. The CDR3 consists of 13 residues. V dropped 6 bases and J dropped 3 bases, with 12 bases sitting between them. Here the CDR3 DNA reads TGTGCCAGCAGTTCCCGGGTGGGCTACGAGCAGTACTTC. Protein sequence: CASSSRVGYEQYF.

The chain carries TRBV18 and TRBJ2-3; D may be TRBD2 (6 bases). This CDR3 is built from 15 residues. V was shortened by 2 bases and J by 1 base, with 10 bases between the two germline ends. Germline V lookup: CDR1 KGHSH, CDR2 LQKENI. The CDR3 region has the DNA TGTGCCAGCTCACCAATGAGCGGGCGCACAGATACGCAGTATTTT. It encodes CASSPMSGRTDTQYF.

This clone has a handful of counts. The rearrangement uses TRBV6-2 or TRBV6-3 and TRBJ2-7, with 9 positions matching TRBD1. Per the germline V gene, CDR1 is MNHEY and CDR2 is SVGEGT. This CDR3 region has 14 residues. Trimming removed 2 bases from V and 4 bases from J; junction bases left unmatched: 3. In DNA, the CDR3 is TGTGCCAGCAGTTACGCCGACAGGGGGTACGAGCAGTACTTC. This codes for CASSYADRGYEQYF.

This clone was detected only a few times. The chain is built from TRBV11-1 and TRBJ1-1; D remains ambiguous. The V end was cut by 5 bases, the J end by 1 base, with 8 bases between. This CDR3 spans 13 amino acids. The germline gives CDR1 SGHAT, CDR2 FQDESV (reference sequence). This CDR3 is CASSLRENTEAFF. The CDR3, as DNA: TGTGCCAGCAGCCTCCGAGAGAACACTGAAGCTTTCTTT.

The V gene is TRBV7-8, the J gene TRBJ2-7, with TRBD2 matching 8 bases. Germline-derived CDR1 and CDR2 are SGHVS and FQNEAQ. The CDR3 length is 16 residues. Trimming cost V 2 bases and J 6 bases; bases outside gene matches: 12. DNA for the CDR3: TGTGCCAGCAGCTTACCCCCCTTAGCGGGAATCGGCGAGCAGTACTTC. It is translated as CASSLPPLAGIGEQYF.

V is TRBV7-8 and J is TRBJ2-7; D unresolved. In germline, CDR1 is SGHVS, CDR2 FQNEAQ. The V gene lost 5 bases and the J gene lost 3 bases, with 5 bases spanning the gap. CDR3 size: 11 residues. Here the CDR3 DNA reads TGTGCCAGCAGCCCCCTCTACGAGCAGTACTTC. Its translation: CASSPLYEQYF.

This chain joins TRBV6-2 or TRBV6-3 and TRBJ1-2, with 7 positions matching TRBD1. This CDR3 comprises 15 residues. The V gene's germline CDR1 is MNHEY and CDR2 SVGEGT. The J segment lost 6 bases and the V segment lost 6 bases, leaving 13 bases of the junction unmatched. CDR3 region: CASSPKTGRWDGYTF. As DNA, the CDR3 is TGTGCCAGCAGCCCGAAGACAGGGCGTTGGGATGGCTACACCTTC.

The CDR3 bases are TGTGCCATCAGGGAAGGACTAGAGCAGTACTTC. Its translation: CAIREGLEQYF. The chain uses TRBV10-3 and TRBJ2-7; D is perhaps TRBD2 (6 bases). The length of the CDR3 is 11 residues. Germline values: CDR1 ENHRY, CDR2 SYGVKD. V was cut by 6 bases and J by 7 bases, with 10 bases left in between.

About this clone itself: The conserved phenylalanine or tryptophan is not found at the CDR3 terminus, so this likely reflects a read error. No DNA is shown, since the ends of the CDR3 on it are uncertain; the CDR3 is the one TCRdb lists. The chain carries TRBV7-6 and TRBJ1-2; the DNA was not used to check the table's D call, TRBD1. The CDR3 comprises 10 residues, both ends counted. CDR1 is SGHVS and CDR2 is FNYEAQ in the germline V gene. CDR3 amino acids: CASSLSPPPG.

The chain is built from TRBV12-5 and TRBJ2-1; D is perhaps TRBD1 (6 bases). CDR1 and CDR2 from the germline V gene are LGHNT and FRNRAP. The CDR3 contains 15 residues. V was trimmed by 0 bases and J by 12 bases, leaving 18 bases between them. The CDR3 DNA follows: TGTGCTAGTGGTTTGGTCGGACAGATTTGGTATGCGCAGTTCTTC. As protein: CASGLVGQIWYAQFF. Full variable domain (missing parts from reference TRBV12-5 and TRBJ2-1): DARVTQTPRHKVTEMGQEVTMRCQPILGHNTVFWYRQTMMQGLELLAYFRNRAPLDDSGMPKDRFSAEMPDATLATLKIQPSEPRDSAVYFCASGLVGQIWYAQFFGPGTRLTVL.

V is TRBV6-5 and J is TRBJ1-4, with 8 bases matching TRBD1. V lost 2 bases to trimming and J lost 1 base; unmatched junction nucleotides: 0. Germline assignment: CDR1 MNHEY and CDR2 SVGAGI. The CDR3 spans 15 residues. Here the CDR3 DNA reads TGTGCCAGCAGTTACGGACAGGGAACTAATGAAAAACTGTTTTTT. Protein sequence: CASSYGQGTNEKLFF.

J is TRBJ2-1 and V is TRBV4-3, with D possibly TRBD2 on 6 matching bases. There are 13 residues in the CDR3. Trimming stripped 6 bases from V and 5 bases from J, with 11 bases between. The germline V gene encodes CDR1 LGHNA and CDR2 YSLEER. This CDR3 is CASSPREDNEQFF. CDR3 sequence (DNA): TGCGCCAGCAGTCCGCGGGAAGACAATGAGCAGTTCTTC.

This rearrangement joins TRBV6-2 or TRBV6-3 to TRBJ1-1; TRBD1 agrees at 9 bases. Germline CDR1 and CDR2: MNHEY and SVGEGT. The CDR3 totals 13 residues. J lost 4 bases, V lost 4 bases, and 1 base had no gene match. CDR3 coding DNA: TGTGCCAGCAGTTGGACAGGGGCCACTGAAGCTTTCTTT. This sequence encodes CASSWTGATEAFF.

This rearrangement joins TRBV7-2 to TRBJ2-6; D call uncertain. Germline CDR1 reads SGHTA; CDR2 reads FQGNSA. Between the trimmed V and J ends, which lost 6 bases and 4 bases, there was a span of 19 bases. The CDR3 loop spans 17 amino acids. CDR3 residues: CASSYSGLGSGANVLTF. CDR3 DNA sequence: TGTGCCAGCAGTTATAGTGGTTTGGGCTCCGGGGCCAACGTCCTGACTTTC. The full variable domain, completed using reference TRBV7-2 and TRBJ2-6, is GAGVSQSPSNKVTEKGKDVELRCDPISGHTALYWYRQSLGQGLEFLIYFQGNSAPDKSGLPSDRFSAERTGGSVSTLTIQRTQQEDSAVYLCASSYSGLGSGANVLTFGAGSRLTVL.

The chain has TRBV3-1 (or the pseudogene TRBV3-2) and TRBJ1-2; 7 bases fit TRBD1. Looked up from germline, CDR1 is LGHDT and CDR2 is YNNKEL (reference sequence). The CDR3 is made up of 13 amino acids. Trimming at V came to 5 bases and at J to 3 bases, leaving 3 bases not matched to a gene. The CDR3 spells CASSAGQYYGYTF. The CDR3 DNA reads TGTGCCAGCAGCGCGGGACAGTACTATGGCTACACCTTC.